These T cell receptor beta chains were read from a single sample in a study of cytomegalovirus exposure and HLA in healthy donors. Sequencing used immunoSEQ multiplex PCR; TCRdb keeps in-frame clones, though not all of them. The sample lists over 85,000 clones, 81% occurring once. Sequencing was carried out using PBMCs. These TCRs come from a man in his forties or fifties in good health and CMV-seropositive. The CDR3 runs from the conserved cysteine through the conserved F or W. The D gene is left open where the match is weak. A row's size may be missing; if present it is once, few, many or a size class.

D	size	V	J	DNA	CDR3
-	-	TRBV5-1	TRBJ2-1	TGCGCCAGTTCACCTTCAGGGGTCTCCTACAATGAGCAGTTCTTC	CASSPSGVSYNEQFF
TRBD1	-	TRBV5-1	TRBJ1-1	TGCGCCAGCAGCTGGGGGGACAGAGACATGAACACTGAAGCTTTCTTT	CASSWGDRDMNTEAFF
TRBD2	-	TRBV4-2	TRBJ2-1	TGTGCCAGCAGCCGGGGGACTAGCGGGGCAGGCGATGAGCAGTTCTTC	CASSRGTSGAGDEQFF
TRBD1	-	TRBV18	TRBJ1-1	TGTGCCAGCTCCCTTGGGACAGGGTCGCGAGCTTTCTTT	CASSLGTGSRAFF
-	-	TRBV5-1	TRBJ2-1	TGCGCCAGCAGTTTAGCGCCGAGCTCCTACAATGAGCAGTTCTTC	CASSLAPSSYNEQFF
TRBD2	-	TRBV7-7	TRBJ2-1	TGTGCCAGCAGCTTAGATAGCGGGACCCAAGAGCAGTTCTTC	CASSLDSGTQEQFF
-	few	TRBV11-2	TRBJ1-1	TGTGCCAGCAGCTCTCTAGTTGGCACTGAAGCTTTCTTT	CASSSLVGTEAFF
-	-	TRBV5-1	TRBJ2-5	TGCGCCAGCAGTACAGTCCCCCACGAGACCCAGTACTTC	CASSTVPHETQYF
-	-	TRBV28	TRBJ1-2	TGTGCCAGCAGACTTGTAGGGGACATTAATATCTATGGCTACACCTTC	CASRLVGDINIYGYTF
-	-	TRBV28	TRBJ1-5	TGTGCCAGCAGATGGACAGAGAATTATAGCAATCAGCCCCAGCATTTT	CASRWTENYSNQPQHF
-	-	TRBV5-1	TRBJ1-2	TGCGCCAGCAGCGTGGCGCCGGGGGGCTACACCTTC	CASSVAPGGYTF
TRBD2	-	TRBV13	TRBJ2-3	TGTGCCAGCAGCTTCGGGGGGTACACAGATACGCAGTATTTT	CASSFGGYTDTQYF
TRBD1	few	TRBV29-1	TRBJ2-5	TGCAGCGTTGACAGGGGGAAAGAGACCCAGTACTTC	CSVDRGKETQYF
-	-	TRBV5-3	TRBJ1-5	TGTGCCAGAAGCTTTTGGACAGTTTACCAGCCCCAGCATTTT	CARSFWTVYQPQHF
-	-	TRBV5-1	TRBJ1-2	TGCGCCAGCAGCCCGGGCCAGGGTGCCCTAAGTTCCGGCTACACCTTC	CASSPGQGALSSGYTF
-	-	TRBV18	TRBJ1-4	TGTGCCAGCTCCAAACAGGGCTCCCGCGCAACTAATGAAAAACTGTTTTTT	CASSKQGSRATNEKLFF
TRBD2	-	TRBV10-1	TRBJ2-1	TGCGCCAGCAGGGCCCCGGGACTAGCTTCTGAGCAGTTCTTC	CASRAPGLASEQFF
-	-	TRBV27	TRBJ1-2	TGTGCCAGCAGCCCAGGGTATGGCTACACCTTC	CASSPGYGYTF
-	-	TRBV5-6	TRBJ1-4	TGTGCCAGCAGCTTGGCCGGGTCCAGAAATGAAAAACTGTTTTTT	CASSLAGSRNEKLFF
-	once	TRBV5-4	TRBJ1-2	TGTGCCAGCAGTGTTGAAAAGGCGGGGCACTATGGCTACACCTTC	CASSVEKAGHYGYTF
-	-	TRBV7-8	TRBJ1-2	TGTGCCAGCAGCTTGGAGGGTGGCTATGGCTACACCTTC	CASSLEGGYGYTF
TRBD1	-	TRBV11-2	TRBJ1-5	TGTGCCAGCAGCCCCGCCGGGACAGGGTATCAGCCCCAGCATTTT	CASSPAGTGYQPQHF
TRBD1	-	TRBV19	TRBJ2-7	TGTGCCAGTAGTATCACGCCCGGACAGGTTTACGAGCAGTACTTC	CASSITPGQVYEQYF
TRBD1	once	TRBV7-3	TRBJ1-1	TGTGCCAGCAGCTTAGGGCAGGGGGAGGTAGCTTTCTTT	CASSLGQGEVAFF
-	-	TRBV5-1	TRBJ1-1	TGCGCCAGCAGCTTGGCCGGGGGGATGAACACTGAAGCTTTCTTT	CASSLAGGMNTEAFF